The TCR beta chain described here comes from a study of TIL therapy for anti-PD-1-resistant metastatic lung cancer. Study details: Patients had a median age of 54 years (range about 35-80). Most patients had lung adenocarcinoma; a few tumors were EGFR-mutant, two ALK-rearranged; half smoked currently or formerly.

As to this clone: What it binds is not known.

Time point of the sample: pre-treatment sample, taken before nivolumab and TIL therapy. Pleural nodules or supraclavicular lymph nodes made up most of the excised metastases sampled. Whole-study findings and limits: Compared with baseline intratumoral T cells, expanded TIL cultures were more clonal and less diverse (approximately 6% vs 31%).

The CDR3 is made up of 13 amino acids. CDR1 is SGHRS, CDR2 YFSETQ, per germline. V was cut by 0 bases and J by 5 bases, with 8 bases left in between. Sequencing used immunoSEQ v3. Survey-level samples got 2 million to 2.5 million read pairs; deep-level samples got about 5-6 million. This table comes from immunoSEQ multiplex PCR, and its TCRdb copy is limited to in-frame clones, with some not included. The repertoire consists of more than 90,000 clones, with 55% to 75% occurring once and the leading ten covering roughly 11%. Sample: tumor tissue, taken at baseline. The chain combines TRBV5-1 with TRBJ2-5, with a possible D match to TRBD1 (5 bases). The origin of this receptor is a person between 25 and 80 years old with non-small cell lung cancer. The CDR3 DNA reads TGCGCCAGCAGCTTGGCTGGGGCCGAGACCCAGTACTTC. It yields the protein CASSLAGAETQYF.